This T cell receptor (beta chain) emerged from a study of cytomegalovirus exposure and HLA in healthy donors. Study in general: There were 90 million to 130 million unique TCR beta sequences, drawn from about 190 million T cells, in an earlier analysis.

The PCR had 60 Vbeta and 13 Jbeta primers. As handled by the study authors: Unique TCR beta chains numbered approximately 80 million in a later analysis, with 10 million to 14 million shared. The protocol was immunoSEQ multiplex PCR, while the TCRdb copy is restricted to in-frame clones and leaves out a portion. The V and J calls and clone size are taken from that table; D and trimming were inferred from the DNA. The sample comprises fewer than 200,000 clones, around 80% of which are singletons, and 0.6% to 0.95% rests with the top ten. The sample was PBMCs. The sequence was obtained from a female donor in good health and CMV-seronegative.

The CDR3: CASSLNRGTGELFF. In DNA form, the CDR3 reads TGTGCCAGCAGCTTGAACAGGGGAACCGGGGAGCTGTTTTTT. V usage is TRBV7-9 and J usage is TRBJ2-2; 7 bases align to TRBD1. J lost 5 bases, V lost 3 bases, and 3 bases had no gene match. Looked up from germline, CDR1 is SEHNR and CDR2 is FQNEAQ (reference sequence). This CDR3 region has 14 residues.